The 21 T cell receptor beta chains listed next were all sequenced from one sample in a study of blood T cell repertoires in COVID-19 (dated by TCRdb to 2018 to 2020). The library was produced with the immunoSEQ multiplex PCR assay. This immuneACCESS table, as held by TCRdb, lists in-frame sequences with V and J called but not all clones. Of the missing ones, under half trace to an unresolved V gene in checked studies; the others have no known cause. The sample table holds 100,000 to 150,000 clones, of which around 86% were seen once. The leading ten clones occupy about a quarter of the sample. The specimen was peripheral blood. These receptor sequences come from a woman older than 75 with acute or convalescent COVID-19.

This clone was detected many times. The chain joins TRBV6-5 to TRBJ1-6, with D tentatively TRBD1 (6 bases). CDR1 and CDR2 (germline): MNHEY, SVGAGI. V was shortened by 0 bases and J by 11 bases, with 11 bases between the two germline ends. This CDR3 has 14 amino acids. The CDR3 is CASSYSRGGTPLHF. The CDR3 nucleotides read TGTGCCAGCAGTTACTCTAGGGGGGGAACACCCCTCCACTTT.

Regarding this clone: Other DNA sequences in this specimen translate into the identical CDR3. The chain joins TRBV3-1 (or the pseudogene TRBV3-2) to TRBJ2-5; D is ambiguous. Germline loops: CDR1 LGHDT, CDR2 YNNKEL (reference sequence). Deletions cut 4 bases from V and 2 bases from J, with 8 bases between. This CDR3 region has 13 residues. CDR3 in amino acids: CASSPPGQETQYF. Here the CDR3 DNA reads TGTGCCAGCAGCCCTCCCGGGCAAGAGACCCAGTACTTC.

The chain combines TRBV12-5 with TRBJ1-1; D possibly corresponds to TRBD1 (6 bases). The length of the CDR3 is 14 residues. V was trimmed by 4 bases and J by 1 base, leaving 10 bases between them. Per the germline V gene, CDR1 is LGHNT and CDR2 is FRNRAP. The CDR3 spells CASGSDSKNTEAFF. CDR3 bases: TGTGCTAGTGGTTCGGACAGTAAGAACACTGAAGCTTTCTTT.

Here the CDR3 reads CASSGGTVNSPLHF. As DNA, the CDR3 is TGTGCCAGCAGTGGTGGGACAGTCAATTCACCCCTCCACTTT. The V call is TRBV2, the J call TRBJ1-6, with 7 bases fitting TRBD1. Germline assignment: CDR1 SNHLY and CDR2 FYNNEI. V was pared by 4 bases and J by 7 bases, with 4 bases of the junction left unmatched. This CDR3 region has 14 residues.

J is TRBJ2-2 and V is TRBV24-1; D possibly corresponds to TRBD1 (6 bases). The CDR3 loop spans 15 amino acids. V gave up 5 bases and J gave up 0 bases, with 9 bases separating them. The germline CDR1 and CDR2 sequences are KGHDR and SFDVKD. In nucleotides, the CDR3 is TGTGCCACCAGTGGAGCAGGGGCGAACACCGGGGAGCTGTTTTTT. It codes for CATSGAGANTGELFF.

The chain has TRBV7-2 and TRBJ1-2; 7 bases are shared with TRBD1. The germline V gene has CDR1 SGHTA and CDR2 FQGNSA. V trimming: 3 bases; J trimming: 2 bases; junction bases outside the gene matches: 6. The CDR3 extends over 15 amino acids. The CDR3, as DNA: TGTGCCAGCAGCTTCAGGGGGGAATTGAACTATGGCTACACCTTC. Translated: CASSFRGELNYGYTF.

The CDR3, as DNA: TGCGCCAGCACCCCGGGGAGGCAAACACTCTACGAGCAGTACGTC. Its translation is CASTPGRQTLYEQYV. J is TRBJ2-7 and V is TRBV10-1, with D perhaps TRBD2 (6 bases). Germline V gene data show CDR1 as WNHNN and CDR2 as SYGVQD (reference sequence). V lost 7 bases and J lost 3, with 19 bases in between. The CDR3 is 15 residues long.

This clone has only a few counts. This rearrangement joins TRBV4-2 to TRBJ1-6; 8 nucleotides align to TRBD1. The CDR3 spans 16 residues. The junction had 10 bases not matched to a gene; V was cut back by 2 bases and J by 10 bases. In germline, CDR1 is LGHNA, CDR2 YNFKEQ. CDR3 residues: CASSQPTQGDWSPLHF. The CDR3, as DNA: TGTGCCAGCAGCCAACCTACACAGGGGGATTGGTCACCCCTCCACTTT.

The DNA for the CDR3 is TGTGCCAGTAGTATAGTTCGGGCGGGACCCAGAAACACCATATATTTT. Its translation: CASSIVRAGPRNTIYF. The chain employs TRBV19 and TRBJ1-3; tentatively, D is TRBD1 (5 bases). V was cut by 1 base and J by 5 bases, with 15 bases left in between. Germline assignment: CDR1 LNHDA and CDR2 SQIVND (reference sequence). This CDR3 spans 16 amino acids.

This clone has a single count. The rearrangement links TRBV9 to TRBJ1-2; weak D call: TRBD1 (6 bases). The V and J ends lost 4 bases and 3 bases respectively, with 16 bases between them. Germline V lookup: CDR1 SGDLS, CDR2 YYNGEE. CDR3 length: 15 residues. The CDR3 here is CASSLQGRADYGYTF. CDR3 bases: TGTGCCAGCAGCTTACAGGGTCGGGCGGACTATGGCTACACCTTC.

The genes are TRBV18 and TRBJ1-2; unclear D gene. The CDR3 loop spans 14 amino acids. V was clipped by 2 bases and J by 8 bases, with 15 bases between them. Germline values: CDR1 KGHSH, CDR2 LQKENI. DNA for the CDR3: TGTGCCAGCTCACCAGTCGGAGGCGAGTACGGCTACACCTTC. Amino acid sequence: CASSPVGGEYGYTF.

V usage is TRBV5-6 and J usage is TRBJ2-3, with 8 bases that match TRBD1. Germline values: CDR1 SGHDT, CDR2 YYEEEE. Unmatched junction bases numbered 2, after V lost 4 bases and J lost 1 base. The length of the CDR3 is 14 residues. CDR3 amino acids: CASSQGARTDTQYF. CDR3 bases: TGTGCCAGCAGCCAGGGGGCTCGCACAGATACGCAGTATTTT.

V usage is TRBV19 and J usage is TRBJ1-3; TRBD1 agrees at 7 bases. V dropped 7 bases and J dropped 0; count of bases not matched to a gene: 6. CDR3 length: 15 residues. Germline CDR1 is LNHDA and CDR2 is SQIVND (reference sequence). The CDR3: CASIPGQSSGNTIYF. CDR3 DNA: TGTGCCAGTATACCGGGACAGAGCTCTGGAAACACCATATATTTT. The variable domain in full, with the rest retrieved from reference TRBV19 and TRBJ1-3, is DGGITQSPKYLFRKEGQNVTLSCEQNLNHDAMYWYRQDPGQGLRLIYYSQIVNDFQKGDIAEGYSVSREKKESFPLTVTSAQKNPTAFYLCASIPGQSSGNTIYFGEGSWLTVV.

This clone was seen a few times. The chain couples TRBV29-1 to TRBJ1-2; the D is unclear. This CDR3 region has 12 residues. V was shortened by 0 bases and J by 7 bases, with 9 bases between the two germline ends. Germline loops: CDR1 SQVTM, CDR2 ANQGSEA. This CDR3 reads CSVEDTVLGYTF. CDR3 sequence (DNA): TGCAGCGTTGAAGACACAGTGCTTGGCTACACCTTC.

The chain employs TRBV2 and TRBJ1-6, with a possible D match to TRBD1 (6 bases). Deletions cut 11 bases from V and 6 bases from J, with 20 bases between. The germline V gene encodes CDR1 SNHLY and CDR2 FYNNEI. CDR3 size: 15 residues. The CDR3 nucleotides read TGTGCCGGATACGCAGGGGATCTAGCTAATTCACCCCTCCACTTT. Protein: CAGYAGDLANSPLHF. Complete variable domain (other parts from reference TRBV2 and TRBJ1-6): EPEVTQTPSHQVTQMGQEVILRCVPISNHLYFYWYRQILGQKVEFLVSFYNNEISEKSEIFDDQFSVERPDGSNFTLKIRSTKLEDSAMYFCAGYAGDLANSPLHFGNGTRLTVT.

CDR3 residues: CASSRTGTGGSRSNQPQHF. CDR3 nucleotides: TGTGCCAGCAGTCGCACCGGGACAGGGGGCTCGAGAAGCAATCAGCCCCAGCATTTT. This chain connects TRBV6-2 or TRBV6-3 to TRBJ1-5; 12 nucleotides line up with TRBD1. CDR1 is MNHEY and CDR2 is SVGEGT in the germline V gene. CDR3 length equals 19 residues. Unmatched junction bases numbered 12, after V lost 5 bases and J lost 1 base.

The chain links TRBV11-2 to TRBJ1-1, with a weak D call TRBD1 (5 bases). The CDR3 contains 13 residues. Germline CDR1 SGHAT, CDR2 FQNNGV. Trimming shortened V by 5 bases and J by 0 bases, and 7 bases separated the two germline ends. In DNA form, the CDR3 reads TGTGCCAGCAGCCCGACAGTGAACACTGAAGCTTTCTTT. Protein product: CASSPTVNTEAFF.

The rearrangement joins TRBV20-1 to TRBJ1-2; tentatively, D is TRBD1 (6 bases). The CDR3 sequence is 15 residues long. V was clipped by 3 bases and J by 1 base, with 15 bases between them. The germline V gene has CDR1 DFQATT and CDR2 SNEGSKA (reference sequence). CDR3 nucleotide sequence: TGCAGTGCTAGTGGTGGACAGCTTTTTAACTATGGCTACACCTTC. This encodes CSASGGQLFNYGYTF.

The chain recombines TRBV5-6 with TRBJ2-7; a possible D gene is TRBD2 (5 bases). V lost 4 bases and J 6 bases, leaving 14 bases between the germline ends. The CDR3 is made up of 13 amino acids. CDR1 is SGHDT and CDR2 is YYEEEE in the germline V gene. The CDR3 DNA sequence: TGTGCCAGCAGCGATGCCCGGGGTCGCGAGCAGTACGTC. Its protein is CASSDARGREQYV.

This chain links TRBV5-8 with TRBJ1-2; a weak D match, TRBD1 (5 bases). CDR1 is SGHTS and CDR2 is YDEGEE in the germline V gene. The CDR3 totals 14 residues. The ends were cut back, 3 bases at V and 5 bases at J, with 14 bases in the middle. This chain's CDR3 is CASSSREGLYGYTF. The CDR3 DNA sequence: TGTGCCAGCAGCTCCAGGGAGGGGTTGTATGGCTACACCTTC. Variable domain in full (rest from reference TRBV5-8 and TRBJ1-2): EAGVTQSPTHLIKTRGQQATLRCSPISGHTSVYWYQQALGLGLQFLLWYDEGEERNRGNFPPRFSGRQFPNYSSELNVNALELEDSALYLCASSSREGLYGYTFGSGTRLTVV.

This clone occurred once. CDR3 protein: CASGSGAVNEKLFF. As DNA, the CDR3 is TGTGCCAGCGGGTCGGGAGCGGTTAATGAAAAACTGTTTTTT. The chain has TRBV7-9 and TRBJ1-4; no definite D call. This CDR3 contains 14 residues. Per germline, CDR1 SEHNR and CDR2 FQNEAQ (reference sequence). Trimming removed 8 bases from V and 4 bases from J, with 14 bases in between.